The 7 T cell receptor beta chains presented below share a single source sample, sequenced in a study of blood T cell repertoires in COVID-19. Sequencing was performed with immunoSEQ multiplex PCR; in TCRdb, only in-frame clones are kept and a portion is missing. Of about 16,000 clones listed, around 87% are singletons. Sample: peripheral blood. These receptors all stem from a human donor in a cohort sampled during active COVID-19.

The chain employs TRBV11-2 and TRBJ2-3, with D tentatively TRBD2 (6 bases). Trimming took off 5 bases at V and 1 base at J, with 13 bases between the two ends. The germline V gene encodes CDR1 SGHAT and CDR2 FQNNGV. The CDR3 length is 15 residues. The CDR3 is CASSHRRGRTDTQYF. Here the CDR3 DNA reads TGTGCCAGCAGCCACCGGAGGGGCCGCACAGATACGCAGTATTTT.

This sequence joins TRBV3-1 (or the pseudogene TRBV3-2) and TRBJ2-7, with 9 nucleotides matching TRBD2. V lost 0 bases, J lost 3 bases, and 6 bases stayed unmatched. The CDR3 contains 16 residues. Germline loops: CDR1 LGHDT, CDR2 YNNKEL (reference sequence). CDR3 nucleotides: TGTGCCAGCAGCCAAGACCCCCTAGCGGGGTACTACGAGCAGTACTTC. Protein: CASSQDPLAGYYEQYF.

The rearrangement links TRBV4-2 to TRBJ2-7, with 9 bases lining up with TRBD1. Germline V gene sequence: CDR1 LGHNA, CDR2 YNFKEQ. This CDR3 contains 16 residues. J gave up 4 bases and V 2 bases, and 9 bases lay outside the gene matches. The DNA of the CDR3 is TGTGCCAGCAGCCAATCTACCGGGACAGGGTATTACGAGCAGTACTTC. Protein: CASSQSTGTGYYEQYF.

The rearrangement joins TRBV27 to TRBJ1-5, with TRBD1 matching 7 bases. The CDR3 is 16 amino acids. Germline V gene data show CDR1 as MNHEY and CDR2 as SMNVEV (reference sequence). After removal of 0 bases from V and 3 bases from J, the junction contained 5 bases not matched to a gene. CDR3 amino acids: CASSLSRDRNNQPQHF. The CDR3 DNA sequence: TGTGCCAGCAGTTTATCCCGGGACAGAAACAATCAGCCCCAGCATTTT.

The rearrangement joins TRBV2 to TRBJ2-7; D is ambiguous. V lost 4 bases, J lost 3 bases, and 10 bases lay in between. The CDR3 runs 13 residues. The V gene's germline CDR1 is SNHLY and CDR2 FYNNEI. The CDR3 DNA reads TGTGCCAGCAGTGGAATCCGACACTACGAGCAGTACTTC. Protein: CASSGIRHYEQYF.

The chain has TRBV6-5 and TRBJ1-1; 10 bases are shared with TRBD1. Germline CDR1 MNHEY, CDR2 SVGAGI. The CDR3 is made up of 15 amino acids. After removal of 7 bases from V and 2 bases from J, the junction contained 7 bases not matched to a gene. CDR3 nucleotide sequence: TGTGCCAGCACCCAGACAGGGGGCTATAACACTGAAGCTTTCTTT. This encodes CASTQTGGYNTEAFF.

The J gene is TRBJ2-7, the V gene TRBV6-5; possibly TRBD1 for D (6 bases). V lost 2 bases, J lost 4 bases, and 15 bases lay in between. CDR3 length: 15 residues. The germline gives CDR1 MNHEY, CDR2 SVGAGI. CDR3 in amino acids: CASSYTPGQKYEQYF. The DNA of the CDR3 is TGTGCCAGCAGTTACACCCCGGGACAAAAATACGAGCAGTACTTC.